This TCR beta chain comes out of a study of T cells after yellow fever vaccination. Study as a whole: Preparation of the low-cell-number fractions used SMART-Seq v4 Ultra Low Input. The study, taken as a whole, reports: Peaking faster, on day 5 versus 15, the secondary response was nonetheless weaker. Booster samples showed a return of most primary-vaccination clones (around 95% CD4, about 87% CD8).

The table lists this clonotype with many counts. What it binds is not known. TCRdb called the 5' RACE reads again in MiXCR, with one record for every CDR3 protein. The table includes roughly 150,000 distinct CDR3 sequences, around 7% detected once. The V gene's germline CDR1 is SGHNT and CDR2 YENEEA. The CDR3 runs to 13 residues. Deletions cut 5 bases from V and 8 bases from J, with 12 bases between. This rearrangement joins TRBV11-3 to TRBJ2-2; a possible D gene is TRBD1 (6 bases). Sequencing used CD4+ T cells sorted from PBMCs, obtained 5 days after the first yellow fever vaccination. The source is a man aged 18 to 29 who received the YFV17D yellow fever vaccine. CDR3 protein: CASSLTGLGELFF. The CDR3 coding sequence is TGTGCCAGCAGCCTCACAGGGTTAGGGGAGCTGTTTTTT.